The present T cell receptor (beta chain) was sequenced within a study of blood T cell repertoires in COVID-19. Overall study context: Collection of acute and convalescent COVID-19 samples took place in the United States, Italy and Spain. T cells, B-cell-depleted T cells, or PBMCs provided the cDNA or gDNA that served as material.

Those who participated ranged in age from about 18 to 89 years and resided in under 25 US areas. Grouping used clinical history reported by participants in a survey and questionnaire. Profiling relied on immunoSEQ multiplex PCR, and the TCRdb table lists in-frame clones only, not all of them. The sample holds roughly 250,000 clones, approximately 83% seen once. V lost 7 bases and J lost 4; bases outside the gene matches: 12. The CDR3 has 15 amino acids. The germline CDR1 and CDR2 sequences are SQVTM and ANQGSEA. J is TRBJ2-1 and V is TRBV29-1; 8 bases map to TRBD2. Material: PBMCs or T cells enriched from blood (not recorded which). The sequence was obtained from a woman aged 40 to 50 with acute COVID-19. The CDR3 nucleotides are TGCAGCGCCAAGAGGTCGACTAGCGATTACAATGAGCAGTTCTTC. Amino acid sequence: CSAKRSTSDYNEQFF.